This T cell receptor beta chain was sequenced in a study of control samples from healthy donors and cancer patients. This table comes from immunoSEQ multiplex PCR, and its TCRdb copy is limited to in-frame clones, with some not included. The sample yields tens of thousands of clones, roughly 93% seen once. This CDR3 is built from 15 residues. The V end was cut by 5 bases, the J end by 2 bases, with 15 bases between. Germline CDR1 SEHNR, CDR2 FQNEAQ (reference sequence). The chain joins TRBV7-9 to TRBJ2-5; D gene ambiguous. The sequenced sample consisted of PBMCs. The source of this sequence is a woman aged 40 to 50 with lung cancer. The CDR3 loop reads CASSPSRSRQETQYF. The CDR3 DNA follows: TGTGCCAGCAGCCCCTCGAGGTCTCGTCAAGAGACCCAGTACTTC.